A single sample gave rise to the 19 T cell receptor beta chains below, sequenced in a study of blood T cell repertoires in COVID-19. TCRdb's table, derived via immunoSEQ multiplex PCR, lists solely in-frame clones and lacks some. The sample consists of just under 75,000 clones, roughly 84% of them appearing once. Sequenced input: peripheral blood. These TCRs come from a man aged 80 or over with active or convalescent COVID-19.

This rearrangement joins TRBV6-2 or TRBV6-3 to TRBJ1-1; D perhaps matches TRBD1 (5 bases). Trimming stripped 4 bases from V and 8 bases from J, with 14 bases between. The CDR3 contains 13 residues. Germline V gene data show CDR1 as MNHEY and CDR2 as SVGEGT. In nucleotides, the CDR3 is TGTGCCAGCAGTTTTAACGGGGGGATGGAAGCTTTCTTT. It translates to CASSFNGGMEAFF.

V is TRBV9 and J is TRBJ2-5, with 10 nucleotides matching TRBD2. The CDR3 loop spans 15 amino acids. CDR1 is SGDLS, CDR2 YYNGEE, per germline. The ends lost 2 bases at V and 5 bases at J; junction bases unmatched: 6. This chain's CDR3 is CASSVDSGRTETQYF. Here the CDR3 DNA reads TGTGCCAGCAGCGTGGATAGCGGGAGGACGGAGACCCAGTACTTC.

This chain links TRBV5-4 with TRBJ1-6; 8 positions agree with TRBD1. Germline V CDR1 and CDR2: SGHNT, YYREEE (reference sequence). Trimming cost V 4 bases and J 1 base; bases outside gene matches: 1. CDR3 size: 15 residues. The CDR3 nucleotides read TGTGCCAGCAGCCGACAGGGGTCCTATAATTCACCCCTCCACTTT. Protein sequence: CASSRQGSYNSPLHF.

The CDR3 here is CASSLGTGTNQPQHF. Written as DNA, the CDR3 is TGTGCCAGCAGCTTGGGGACAGGGACTAATCAGCCCCAGCATTTT. This chain joins TRBV5-6 and TRBJ1-5; 8 bases fit TRBD1. After removal of 0 bases from V and 4 bases from J, the junction contained 3 bases not matched to a gene. Germline lookup yields CDR1 SGHDT and CDR2 YYEEEE. This CDR3 region has 15 residues. The full variable domain, completed using reference TRBV5-6 and TRBJ1-5, is DAGVTQSPTHLIKTRGQQVTLRCSPKSGHDTVSWYQQALGQGPQFIFQYYEEEERQRGNFPDRFSGHQFPNYSSELNVNALLLGDSALYLCASSLGTGTNQPQHFGDGTRLSIL.

CDR3 in DNA: TGTGCCAGCAGTTACGACAGTAACTACGAGCAGTACTTC. Its translation: CASSYDSNYEQYF. The chain combines TRBV12-3 or TRBV12-4 with TRBJ2-7, with a weak D call TRBD1 (5 bases). The germline V and J ends were trimmed by 4 bases and 3 bases, with 10 bases remaining between them. This CDR3 is 13 amino acids long.

Only one count was recorded for this clone. The chain employs TRBV5-1 and TRBJ1-4, with TRBD1 as a possible D gene (5 bases). Trimming pared 4 bases from V and 7 bases from J, leaving 20 bases between. Germline loops: CDR1 SGHRS, CDR2 YFSETQ. The CDR3 has 16 residues. CDR3 DNA: TGCGCCAGCAGCGCGGCCCCCAGCGGGGGAGGTGAAAAACTGTTTTTT. This translates into CASSAAPSGGGEKLFF.

The chain recombines TRBV2 with TRBJ1-1, with TRBD1 matching over 10 bases. The V segment lost 6 bases and the J segment 4 bases; nucleotides outside the gene matches: 5. This CDR3 has 14 amino acids. Germline V gives CDR1 SNHLY, CDR2 FYNNEI. In nucleotides, the CDR3 is TGTGCCAGCAGAGGAGACAGGGGGCTCACTGAAGCTTTCTTT. Translated: CASRGDRGLTEAFF.

The CDR3 loop is CASRPTGSGREQYF. As DNA, the CDR3 is TGTGCCAGCAGGCCGACAGGGTCTGGAAGGGAGCAGTACTTC. The chain couples TRBV25-1 to TRBJ2-7; 7 bases match TRBD1. Germline values: CDR1 MGHDK, CDR2 SYGVNS. J lost 7 bases, V lost 6 bases, and 12 bases had no gene match. The CDR3 loop spans 14 amino acids.

J is TRBJ2-7 and V is TRBV3-1 (or the pseudogene TRBV3-2); 11 bases map to TRBD1. The germline V gene encodes CDR1 LGHDT and CDR2 YNNKEL (reference sequence). The CDR3 extends over 14 amino acids. The V and J ends lost 4 bases and 3 bases, in that order; junction bases with no gene match: 2. DNA for the CDR3: TGTGCCAGCAGCCCGGGACAGGGGGTCTACGAGCAGTACTTC. This translates into CASSPGQGVYEQYF.

This chain links TRBV5-1 with TRBJ2-5; possible D gene TRBD1, 5 bases. The CDR3 is 14 residues long. Looked up from germline, CDR1 is SGHRS and CDR2 is YFSETQ. V lost 0 bases and J 4 bases, leaving 10 bases between the germline ends. The CDR3 reads CASSLGSGLETQYF. The CDR3 DNA is TGCGCCAGCAGCTTGGGGTCAGGGCTAGAGACCCAGTACTTC.

This chain uses TRBV18 with TRBJ2-5, with 7 positions matching TRBD1. The trim removed 5 bases at V and 2 bases at J, leaving 11 bases unmatched. This CDR3 comprises 16 residues. CDR1 and CDR2 from the germline V gene are KGHSH and LQKENI. The CDR3: CASSDGQALKQETQYF. The CDR3 nucleotides are TGTGCCAGCTCAGACGGACAGGCCTTAAAACAAGAGACCCAGTACTTC. Full variable domain (rest looked up from reference TRBV18 and TRBJ2-5): NAGVMQNPRHLVRRRGQEARLRCSPMKGHSHVYWYRQLPEEGLKFMVYLQKENIIDESGMPKERFSAEFPKEGPSILRIQQVVRGDSAAYFCASSDGQALKQETQYFGPGTRLLVL.

This clone was recorded a few times. The chain is built from TRBV4-3 and TRBJ1-3; TRBD1 might be the D (6 bases). V gave up 0 bases and J gave up 6 bases, with 12 bases separating them. Germline V gene sequence: CDR1 LGHNA, CDR2 YSLEER. CDR3 length: 15 residues. This CDR3 is CASSQDVRGENTIYF. The CDR3 coding sequence is TGCGCCAGCAGCCAAGATGTCAGGGGTGAAAACACCATATATTTT.

The chain has TRBV28 and TRBJ2-3; no firm D call. Germline V gives CDR1 MDHEN, CDR2 SYDVKM. Trimming left V 6 bases short and J 6 bases short, with 7 bases between. CDR3 length equals 11 residues. DNA for the CDR3: TGTGCCAGCAGCTTCCAGGATACGCAGTATTTT. This codes for CASSFQDTQYF.

V usage is TRBV12-3 or TRBV12-4 and J usage is TRBJ2-7, with TRBD1 matching over 8 bases. The CDR3 contains 13 residues. V lost 5 bases, J lost 2 bases, and 2 bases stayed unmatched. CDR3 loop: CASSKQGAYEQYF. The CDR3 nucleotides are TGTGCCAGCAGTAAACAGGGGGCCTACGAGCAGTACTTC.

This chain uses TRBV5-1 with TRBJ2-5; 8 bases are shared with TRBD1. The CDR3 has 14 amino acids. With 4 bases clipped from V and 2 bases from J, the junction kept 4 bases outside the gene matches. Germline CDR1 SGHRS, CDR2 YFSETQ. CDR3 protein: CASSRGTGQETQYF. CDR3 nucleotide sequence: TGCGCCAGCAGCAGGGGGACAGGACAAGAGACCCAGTACTTC.

DNA of the CDR3: TGCGCCAGCAGACGAGACAGCGCCAACACAGATACGCAGTATTTT. This translates into CASRRDSANTDTQYF. The V and J genes are TRBV5-1 and TRBJ2-3; a weak D match, TRBD1 (5 bases). The CDR3 extends over 15 amino acids. V lost 5 bases to trimming and J lost 2 bases, with 15 bases between them. The germline CDR1 and CDR2 sequences are SGHRS and YFSETQ.

The chain joins TRBV3-1 (or the pseudogene TRBV3-2) to TRBJ2-3, with D perhaps TRBD2 (6 bases). This CDR3 spans 15 amino acids. Trimming took 4 bases from V and 1 from J, leaving 12 bases between them. The germline gives CDR1 LGHDT, CDR2 YNNKEL (reference sequence). CDR3 DNA sequence: TGTGCCAGCAGCCCCGGTTCTAGCGGCACAGATACGCAGTATTTT. Amino acid sequence: CASSPGSSGTDTQYF.

The V and J genes are TRBV7-2 and TRBJ1-5, with D possibly matching TRBD1 (5 bases). Germline lookup yields CDR1 SGHTA and CDR2 FQGNSA. V lost 3 bases and J 7 bases, leaving 13 bases between the germline ends. The CDR3 loop spans 14 amino acids. The CDR3 DNA is TGTGCCAGCAGCTTCGGGCAGGGTAACCAGCCCCAGCATTTT. Translating it yields CASSFGQGNQPQHF.

The CDR3 reads CSVEGSSGNTIYF. In nucleotides, the CDR3 is TGCAGCGTTGAGGGGAGCTCTGGAAACACCATATATTTT. The chain links TRBV29-1 to TRBJ1-3; D is uncertain. The CDR3 covers 13 residues. The V gene's germline CDR1 is SQVTM and CDR2 ANQGSEA. Trimming removed 3 bases from V and 0 bases from J, with 6 bases in between.